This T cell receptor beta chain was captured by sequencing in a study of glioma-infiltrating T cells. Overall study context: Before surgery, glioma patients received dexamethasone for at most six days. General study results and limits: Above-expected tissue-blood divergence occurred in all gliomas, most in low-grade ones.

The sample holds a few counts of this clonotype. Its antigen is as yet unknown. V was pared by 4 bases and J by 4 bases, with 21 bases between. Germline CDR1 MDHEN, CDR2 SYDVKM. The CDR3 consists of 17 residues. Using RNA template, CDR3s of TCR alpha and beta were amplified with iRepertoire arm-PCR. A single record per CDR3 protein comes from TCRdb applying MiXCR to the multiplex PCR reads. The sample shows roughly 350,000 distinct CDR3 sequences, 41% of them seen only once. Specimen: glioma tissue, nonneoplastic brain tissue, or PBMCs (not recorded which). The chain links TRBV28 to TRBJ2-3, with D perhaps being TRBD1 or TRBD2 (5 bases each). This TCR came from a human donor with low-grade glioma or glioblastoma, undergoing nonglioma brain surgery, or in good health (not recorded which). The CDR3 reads CASSSGPTGLYADTQYF. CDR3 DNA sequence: TGTGCCAGCAGTTCGGGGCCCACCGGCCTATACGCAGATACGCAGTATTTT.